This T cell receptor beta chain stems from a study of blood T cell repertoires in COVID-19. On the study more broadly: Acute and convalescent COVID-19 specimens originated in the United States, Italy and Spain.

Repertoires were generated with immunoSEQ multiplex PCR, while TCRdb's copy carries only in-frame clones and drops some. This sample has some 150,000 clones; 75% to 85% occur once, and the top ten carry around 5%. This clone was recorded once. This CDR3 region has 9 residues. Germline V gives CDR1 SGDLS, CDR2 YYNGEE. V was cut by 3 bases and J by 13 bases, with 7 bases left in between. The chain recombines TRBV9 with TRBJ1-1; D gene uncertain. Sequencing was carried out using peripheral blood. This TCR was sampled from an older woman with COVID-19, enrolled during active disease. This CDR3 reads CASSAEGFF. The DNA of the CDR3 is TGTGCCAGCAGCGCAGAGGGTTTCTTT.